These 15 T cell receptor beta chains were sequenced from one sample in a study of blood T cells in healthy people across ages. Primed by a sample-barcoded 5' primer and a J-beta primer mix, a second PCR proceeded for 7 to 11 cycles. From the 5' RACE reads, TCRdb called clonotypes with MiXCR, one entry per CDR3 protein. The table has some 1.8 million distinct CDR3 sequences, approximately 40% seen once. Sequenced: blood. These receptors all stem from a human donor in good health.

V is TRBV27 and J is TRBJ1-5; 8 bases match TRBD1. This CDR3 comprises 15 residues. V lost 5 bases to trimming and J lost 3 bases; unmatched junction nucleotides: 6. Germline V gives CDR1 MNHEY, CDR2 SMNVEV (reference sequence). In nucleotides, the CDR3 is TGTGCCAGCAGTCACGGACAGGGAGCCAATCAGCCCCAGCATTTT. The encoded protein is CASSHGQGANQPQHF.

This clonotype was seen more than once but under ten times. The junction does not match germline at one end; this may be a read error. The chain has TRBV10-3 and TRBJ2-2, with 7 bases that match TRBD1. CDR3 length: 16 amino acids. Germline loops: CDR1 ENHRY, CDR2 SYGVKD. CDR3 DNA sequence: TGTGCCATCAGTGAGTCCGGGACAGTAAACACCGGGGAGTTGTTTTTT. Translating it yields CAISESGTVNTGELFF.

V is TRBV20-1 and J is TRBJ2-7; D perhaps matches TRBD1 (5 bases). The CDR3 has 16 residues. Germline loops: CDR1 DFQATT, CDR2 SNEGSKA (reference sequence). V was trimmed by 0 bases and J by 3 bases, leaving 18 bases between them. Here the CDR3 DNA reads TGCAGTGCTAGAGATGGGTTAAGGGGCAGGGACTACGAGCAGTACTTC. As protein: CSARDGLRGRDYEQYF.

The V and J genes are TRBV7-6 and TRBJ1-5; D unclear. CDR1 is SGHVS and CDR2 is FNYEAQ in the germline V gene. This CDR3 has 14 residues. Trimming took off 6 bases at V and 3 bases at J, with 12 bases between the two ends. The CDR3 here is CASSPGLANQPQHF. The DNA for the CDR3 is TGTGCCAGCAGTCCCGGACTTGCCAATCAGCCCCAGCATTTT.

This rearrangement joins TRBV4-3 to TRBJ2-3; 8 bases line up with TRBD2. The CDR3 is 16 amino acids. J gave up 0 bases and V 3 bases, and 5 bases lay outside the gene matches. Germline loops: CDR1 LGHNA, CDR2 YSLEER. The CDR3 sequence is CASSHGLAGSTDTQYF. CDR3 nucleotide sequence: TGCGCCAGCAGCCATGGGCTAGCGGGCAGCACAGATACGCAGTATTTT.

This clonotype was picked up a small number of times. The chain combines TRBV7-9 with TRBJ2-5, with D uncertain. The V and J ends lost 2 bases and 5 bases respectively, with 15 bases between them. This CDR3 contains 15 residues. CDR1 is SEHNR, CDR2 FQNEAQ, per germline (reference sequence). The CDR3 reads CASSLIPGPVETQYF. DNA for the CDR3: TGTGCCAGCAGCTTAATCCCGGGTCCTGTGGAGACCCAGTACTTC.

A few counts support this clonotype. The chain combines TRBV7-2 with TRBJ1-5; D gene ambiguous. The germline V gene has CDR1 SGHTA and CDR2 FQGNSA. V lost 3 bases and J lost 5, with 11 bases in between. The CDR3 contains 14 residues. The CDR3 DNA is TGTGCCAGCAGCTTCTACGGAACCCATCAGCCCCAGCATTTT. Amino acid sequence: CASSFYGTHQPQHF.

This clonotype was picked up a small number of times. The rearrangement links TRBV6-1 to TRBJ1-6; D is possibly TRBD1 (5 bases). Germline V gene sequence: CDR1 MNHNS, CDR2 SASEGT. Trimming took 3 bases from V and 5 from J, leaving 20 bases between them. The CDR3 is made up of 18 amino acids. The CDR3: CASSDQYLGAGNNSPLHF. Here the CDR3 DNA reads TGTGCCAGCAGTGATCAGTATCTAGGGGCGGGGAATAATTCACCCCTCCACTTT.

V and J are TRBV27 and TRBJ1-6, with D perhaps TRBD1 (5 bases). The CDR3 sequence is 13 residues long. V lost 3 bases and J lost 7, with 7 bases in between. CDR1 and CDR2 from the germline V gene are MNHEY and SMNVEV (reference sequence). CDR3 in amino acids: CASSFWGNSPLHF. The CDR3 bases are TGTGCCAGCAGTTTTTGGGGCAATTCACCCCTCCACTTT.

The chain combines TRBV29-1 with TRBJ2-5; TRBD1 is a possible D gene (6 bases). V was pared by 4 bases and J by 4 bases, with 13 bases between. Per the germline V gene, CDR1 is SQVTM and CDR2 is ANQGSEA. The CDR3 has 13 amino acids. The DNA for the CDR3 is TGCAGCGTTGGGACAGTCAGGGGAGAGACCCAGTACTTC. Translating gives CSVGTVRGETQYF.

The V and J genes are TRBV4-3 and TRBJ2-3; tentative D call: TRBD2 (6 bases). Germline CDR1 and CDR2: LGHNA and YSLEER. Trimming took 5 bases from V and 3 from J, leaving 12 bases between them. The CDR3 covers 14 residues. The chain's CDR3 is CASSAQTRTDTQYF. The CDR3 DNA sequence: TGCGCCAGCAGCGCCCAGACTAGAACAGATACGCAGTATTTT.

The chain is built from TRBV2 and TRBJ1-1, with a tentative D call TRBD1 (5 bases). Between the trimmed V and J ends, which lost 1 base and 1 base, there was a span of 16 bases. The germline V gene encodes CDR1 SNHLY and CDR2 FYNNEI. This CDR3 has 17 amino acids. CDR3 in amino acids: CASSEVGVEFGNTEAFF. As DNA, the CDR3 is TGTGCCAGCAGTGAAGTGGGGGTTGAGTTCGGGAACACTGAAGCTTTCTTT.

This clonotype appeared a few times. The chain employs TRBV7-9 and TRBJ1-2; no clear D. V was pared by 5 bases and J by 4 bases, with 11 bases between. The CDR3 has 13 residues. Germline V gene sequence: CDR1 SEHNR, CDR2 FQNEAQ (reference sequence). The CDR3: CASSPLLGYGYTF. CDR3 bases: TGTGCCAGCAGCCCCCTCTTAGGCTATGGCTACACCTTC.

The rearrangement links TRBV10-3 to TRBJ2-5; unclear D gene. This CDR3 has 12 residues. With 2 bases removed from V and 3 bases from J, the gap between germline ends came to 4 bases. In germline, CDR1 is ENHRY, CDR2 SYGVKD. CDR3: CAISEMEETQYF. In nucleotides, the CDR3 is TGTGCCATCAGTGAGATGGAAGAGACCCAGTACTTC.

A few counts support this clonotype. The chain couples TRBV10-3 to TRBJ1-1; 8 nucleotides match TRBD1. With V trimmed by 4 bases and J by 6 bases, 10 bases remained unmatched. The CDR3 has 15 amino acids. CDR1 and CDR2 (germline): ENHRY, SYGVKD. CDR3 nucleotide sequence: TGTGCCATCAGTGGGCCAGGGGGCCGTGGCGCTGAAGCTTTCTTT. It specifies CAISGPGGRGAEAFF.